What follows are 25 T cell receptor beta chains derived from one specimen sequenced in a study of T cells in Graves' hyperthyroidism and ophthalmopathy. TCR beta CDR3 region amplification was performed from RNA transcripts. With the HTBI primer set, the TCR CDR3 went through a first round of RT-PCR. From the multiplex PCR reads, TCRdb called clonotypes with MiXCR, one entry per CDR3 protein. The sample contains around 200,000 distinct CDR3 sequences, approximately 20% of which appear only once. Sequencing was performed on blood. The receptors originated from a man aged 40-49 years with Graves' hyperthyroidism.

This clonotype was detected ten times or more. V gene TRBV7-9 combines with J gene TRBJ1-2; D possibly corresponds to TRBD1 (6 bases). This CDR3 spans 15 amino acids. CDR1 is SEHNR and CDR2 is FQNEAQ in the germline V gene (reference sequence). V was shortened by 4 bases and J by 8 bases, with 20 bases between the two germline ends. The CDR3 sequence is CASSSPGQTNSGYTF. The CDR3 nucleotides are TGTGCCAGCAGCTCACCCGGACAGACAAATTCGGGCTACACCTTC. Together with reference TRBV7-9 and TRBJ1-2, the CDR3 gives the full variable domain: DTGVSQNPRHKITKRGQNVTFRCDPISEHNRLYWYRQTLGQGPEFLTYFQNEAQLEKSRLLSDRFSAERPKGSFSTLEIQRTEQGDSAMYLCASSSPGQTNSGYTFGSGTRLTVV.

This clonotype has a handful of counts. The chain is built from TRBV5-4 and TRBJ2-3; D unclear. CDR1 is SGHNT, CDR2 YYREEE, per germline (reference sequence). This CDR3 spans 14 amino acids. Trimming took off 4 bases at V and 0 bases at J, with 9 bases between the two ends. For the CDR3, the DNA is TGTGCCAGCAGCCCTGACTCTAGCACAGATACGCAGTATTTT. It encodes CASSPDSSTDTQYF.

The V gene is TRBV5-1, the J gene TRBJ2-5; D gene ambiguous. The CDR3 loop spans 14 amino acids. From germline, CDR1 is SGHRS and CDR2 YFSETQ. The ends were cut back, 0 bases at V and 2 bases at J, with 8 bases in the middle. The CDR3 DNA sequence: TGCGCCAGCAGCTTGGGGAGCAGTCAAGAGACCCAGTACTTC. Protein product: CASSLGSSQETQYF.

The table lists this clonotype with many counts. V gene TRBV12-3 or TRBV12-4 combines with J gene TRBJ2-1; 11 nucleotides line up with TRBD2. The CDR3 totals 16 residues. V shed 6 bases and J 8 bases; nucleotides not matched to a gene: 12. As DNA, the CDR3 is TGTGCCAGCAGCCGATCCGGGACTAGCGGTGAGGATGAGCAGTTCTTC. Its protein is CASSRSGTSGEDEQFF.

This clonotype was observed many times. The gene calls are TRBV11-2 and TRBJ1-2; 8 bases line up with TRBD1. Trimming cost V 5 bases and J 6 bases; bases outside gene matches: 8. The germline V gene encodes CDR1 SGHAT and CDR2 FQNNGV. The CDR3 length is 14 residues. CDR3 in DNA: TGTGCCAGCAGCCTGACAGGGGCTGGGGATGGCTACACCTTC. Translating gives CASSLTGAGDGYTF. The full variable domain, rest sourced from reference TRBV11-2 and TRBJ1-2, is EAGVAQSPRYKIIEKRQSVAFWCNPISGHATLYWYQQILGQGPKLLIQFQNNGVVDDSQLPKDRFSAERLKGVDSTLKIQPAKLEDSAVYLCASSLTGAGDGYTFGSGTRLTVV.

The chain recombines TRBV20-1 with TRBJ1-3, with 7 bases lining up with TRBD1. This CDR3 region has 14 residues. From germline, CDR1 is DFQATT and CDR2 SNEGSKA (reference sequence). V was pared by 6 bases and J by 0 bases, with 5 bases of the junction left unmatched. CDR3 DNA: TGCAGTGCAAGGACAGGCCTCTCTGGAAACACCATATATTTT. Its protein is CSARTGLSGNTIYF.

This clonotype was recorded many times. This chain links TRBV30 with TRBJ2-7; weak D call: TRBD1 (5 bases). The CDR3 loop spans 14 amino acids. Germline V CDR1 and CDR2: GTSNPN, SVGIG (reference sequence). V lost 2 bases, J lost 2 bases, and 13 bases lay in between. The CDR3 nucleotides are TGTGCCTGGAGTCACTACATAGGGGCCTACGAGCAGTACTTC. As protein: CAWSHYIGAYEQYF.

The rearrangement joins TRBV5-6 to TRBJ1-2; 7 bases map to TRBD1. V shed 0 bases and J 6 bases; nucleotides not matched to a gene: 11. Per the germline V gene, CDR1 is SGHDT and CDR2 is YYEEEE. CDR3 length: 16 residues. The CDR3 DNA is TGTGCCAGCAGCTTGGCCAGTGGGGAGGGGGCGGATGGCTACACCTTC. This translates into CASSLASGEGADGYTF.

The chain combines TRBV10-3 with TRBJ2-3, with D perhaps matching TRBD2 (5 bases). The CDR3 loop spans 14 amino acids. V was trimmed by 4 bases and J by 4 bases, leaving 12 bases between them. CDR1 and CDR2 (germline): ENHRY, SYGVKD. The CDR3 DNA follows: TGTGCCATCAGTGCTGGACTGGAGGCAGATACGCAGTATTTT. It specifies CAISAGLEADTQYF.

In its sample, this clonotype was seen many times. The V gene is TRBV7-9, the J gene TRBJ2-3; 7 bases align to TRBD1. CDR3 length: 16 amino acids. J was trimmed by 2 bases and V by 5 bases; bases with no gene match: 10. Germline V gene data show CDR1 as SEHNR and CDR2 as FQNEAQ (reference sequence). CDR3 bases: TGTGCCAGCAGCAATACCAGACAGGGCTCCACAGATACGCAGTATTTT. Translating gives CASSNTRQGSTDTQYF.

V is TRBV7-2 and J is TRBJ2-1, with 8 bases aligning to TRBD2. Trimming took 2 bases from V and 5 from J; bases not matched to a gene: 11. This CDR3 spans 17 amino acids. The germline gives CDR1 SGHTA, CDR2 FQGNSA. For the CDR3, the DNA is TGTGCCAGCAGCTTACGAACGTACATAGCGGGAAACAATGAGCAGTTCTTC. It codes for CASSLRTYIAGNNEQFF.

This clonotype was seen at least ten times. The J gene is TRBJ1-4, the V gene TRBV6-5; a weak D match, TRBD1 (5 bases). CDR1 is MNHEY, CDR2 SVGAGI, per germline. This CDR3 is built from 13 residues. V lost 0 bases, J lost 8 bases, and 7 bases lay in between. As DNA, the CDR3 is TGTGCCAGCAGTTACTCGGGGGACGAAAAACTGTTTTTT. Encoded protein: CASSYSGDEKLFF.

This clonotype has just a few counts. The chain has TRBV20-1 and TRBJ2-7; TRBD2 might be the D (7 bases). Germline CDR1 and CDR2: DFQATT and SNEGSKA (reference sequence). This CDR3 has 12 amino acids. V lost 6 bases to trimming and J lost 6 bases, with 15 bases between them. The CDR3 loop reads CSAEGGRGEQYF. The CDR3 DNA sequence: TGCAGTGCCGAGGGGGGGAGAGGCGAGCAGTACTTC.

This sequence joins TRBV28 and TRBJ2-3, with TRBD2 matching 10 bases. This CDR3 is built from 15 residues. Germline V gene data show CDR1 as MDHEN and CDR2 as SYDVKM. The ends lost 8 bases at V and 5 bases at J; junction bases unmatched: 10. CDR3 DNA: TGTGCCAGCCAGGGAGCAGCGGGGGGGCAAGATACGCAGTATTTT. It specifies CASQGAAGGQDTQYF.

Remarks on this clonotype: Compared with germline, one end of the junction differs, possibly owing to a read error. The chain combines TRBV6-2 or TRBV6-3 with TRBJ2-1, with D perhaps matching TRBD2 (6 bases). Germline assignment: CDR1 MNHEY and CDR2 SVGEGT. This CDR3 spans 12 amino acids. CDR3 coding DNA: TGTGCCGGCAGGAGGGTTTACAATGAGCAGTTCTTC. Translating gives CAGRRVYNEQFF.

The table lists this clonotype with many counts. The rearrangement joins TRBV28 to TRBJ1-2; maybe TRBD1 (6 bases). This CDR3 is 18 amino acids long. Trimming took off 5 bases at V and 0 bases at J, with 22 bases between the two ends. Looked up from germline, CDR1 is MDHEN and CDR2 is SYDVKM. The CDR3 DNA follows: TGTGCCAGCAGTCAACCGGGACAATTTGGGAGAGCTAACTATGGCTACACCTTC. Translating it yields CASSQPGQFGRANYGYTF.

This clonotype appeared a few times. This chain links TRBV4-3 with TRBJ2-3; possibly TRBD1 for D (5 bases). V was shortened by 0 bases and J by 1 base, with 11 bases between the two germline ends. The CDR3 runs 16 residues. CDR1 and CDR2 (germline): LGHNA, YSLEER. The CDR3 loop is CASSQDRIGGTDTQYF. The CDR3 DNA reads TGCGCCAGCAGCCAAGATCGAATAGGGGGCACAGATACGCAGTATTTT.

This clonotype was detected many times. The rearrangement joins TRBV7-2 to TRBJ2-3, with TRBD2 matching over 7 bases. CDR1 SGHTA and CDR2 FQGNSA come from the germline V gene. Unmatched junction bases numbered 11, after V lost 3 bases and J lost 5 bases. The length of the CDR3 is 16 residues. The DNA for the CDR3 is TGTGCCAGCAGCTTCATTAGGCGGGGGAGACGAGATACGCAGTATTTT. This encodes CASSFIRRGRRDTQYF.

This chain links TRBV9 with TRBJ2-5; D is tentatively TRBD1 or TRBD2 (5 bases each). CDR3 size: 15 residues. V lost 0 bases and J 1 base, leaving 10 bases between the germline ends. CDR1 and CDR2 (germline): SGDLS, YYNGEE. CDR3 region: CASSVGDGRQETQYF. The CDR3 nucleotides read TGTGCCAGCAGCGTAGGGGACGGCCGCCAAGAGACCCAGTACTTC.

This clonotype was found a few times. V is TRBV6-2 or TRBV6-3 and J is TRBJ2-3; 9 positions agree with TRBD2. The CDR3 spans 15 residues. Trimming at V came to 5 bases and at J to 0 bases, leaving 3 bases not matched to a gene. Looked up from germline, CDR1 is MNHEY and CDR2 is SVGEGT. For the CDR3, the DNA is TGTGCCAGCAGTCAGCGGGGGGTGAGCACAGATACGCAGTATTTT. It translates to CASSQRGVSTDTQYF.

This clonotype was counted only a few times. A read error is possible here, since a much larger clone lies one base away. The chain combines TRBV6-2 or TRBV6-3 with TRBJ2-7, with D perhaps matching TRBD2 (5 bases). The germline gives CDR1 MNHEY, CDR2 SVGEGT. The CDR3 is made up of 14 amino acids. With 4 bases removed from V and 3 bases from J, the gap between germline ends came to 13 bases. The CDR3 nucleotides are TGTGCCAGCAGTTTAAACGGGGATCTCTACGAGCAGTACTTC. It translates to CASSLNGDLYEQYF.

This clonotype came up many times. The chain combines TRBV9 with TRBJ2-3; 8 bases map to TRBD1. Germline V lookup: CDR1 SGDLS, CDR2 YYNGEE. The CDR3 totals 15 residues. The junction had 8 bases not matched to a gene; V was cut back by 3 bases and J by 5 bases. CDR3 amino acids: CASSAQGAYEDTQYF. The CDR3 DNA sequence: TGTGCCAGCAGCGCTCAGGGGGCGTATGAAGATACGCAGTATTTT.

This clonotype was counted at least ten times. The chain has TRBV20-1 and TRBJ1-5; tentative D call: TRBD1 (5 bases). Germline V gives CDR1 DFQATT, CDR2 SNEGSKA (reference sequence). This CDR3 has 16 amino acids. V lost 0 bases and J lost 5, with 17 bases in between. As DNA, the CDR3 is TGCAGTGCTAGAGATACCGTCCGGGGAGGGGATCAGCCCCAGCATTTT. It specifies CSARDTVRGGDQPQHF.

This clonotype was detected many times. This chain connects TRBV5-1 to TRBJ2-3; D remains ambiguous. From germline, CDR1 is SGHRS and CDR2 YFSETQ. V was trimmed by 3 bases and J by 7 bases, leaving 6 bases between them. This CDR3 has 11 residues. CDR3 sequence: CASSWGHTQYF. CDR3 in DNA: TGCGCCAGCAGCTGGGGTCATACGCAGTATTTT.

The sample holds many counts of this clonotype. The rearrangement joins TRBV7-9 to TRBJ2-5, with a tentative D call TRBD1 (5 bases). CDR1 SEHNR and CDR2 FQNEAQ come from the germline V gene (reference sequence). Trimming removed 5 bases from V and 4 bases from J, with 14 bases in between. The CDR3 sequence is 14 residues long. DNA of the CDR3: TGTGCCAGCAGCCCAAAGGGGTCGGTAGAGACCCAGTACTTC. Amino acid sequence: CASSPKGSVETQYF. The full variable domain, with the rest looked up from reference TRBV7-9 and TRBJ2-5, is DTGVSQNPRHKITKRGQNVTFRCDPISEHNRLYWYRQTLGQGPEFLTYFQNEAQLEKSRLLSDRFSAERPKGSFSTLEIQRTEQGDSAMYLCASSPKGSVETQYFGPGTRLLVL.